A single sample is the source of the 28 T cell receptor beta chains below, sequenced in a study of CD8 T cells in ankylosing spondylitis (dated by TCRdb to 2016 to 2017). Libraries were constructed by 5' RACE. TCRdb names Illumina HiSeq 2500 as the instrument used. The public reads were reprocessed in TCRdb via fastp at Q25 and MiXCR, keeping in-frame beta chains. Rows are unified per CDR3 protein, each entry keeping the most common DNA and genes. This sample is represented by around 160,000 distinct CDR3 sequences; around a tenth of them were singletons. The biggest ten clones account for roughly 29% of the sample. Input material: blood, either unsorted or a sorted T cell fraction (not recorded which). These receptors came from a male donor with ankylosing spondylitis or in good health (not recorded which).

Turning to this clonotype: This may arise from a read error, as a much more abundant clone is one base away. The chain couples TRBV5-1 to TRBJ2-1; no clear D gene. The CDR3 has 15 amino acids. Trimming cost V 0 bases and J 8 bases, with 15 bases left between them. Germline lookup yields CDR1 SGHRS and CDR2 YFSETQ. DNA for the CDR3: TGCGCCAGCAGCTTGGGGGCATCAAATCCCGATGAGCAGTTCTTC. Translation: CASSLGASNPDEQFF.

This clonotype has ten or more counts. The rearrangement links TRBV5-5 to TRBJ1-5; 12 bases are shared with TRBD1. V dropped 2 bases and J dropped 9; count of bases not matched to a gene: 6. In germline, CDR1 is SGHKS, CDR2 YYEKEE (reference sequence). The CDR3 spans 15 residues. The CDR3 nucleotides read TGTGCCAGCAGCTTAGGGACAGGGGGCGGGAGGCCCCAGCATTTT. This sequence encodes CASSLGTGGGRPQHF.

This clonotype was seen many times. The V and J genes are TRBV9 and TRBJ1-3, with TRBD1 matching over 8 bases. The CDR3 is 17 residues long. V trimming: 0 bases; J trimming: 0 bases; junction bases outside the gene matches: 5. CDR1 is SGDLS and CDR2 is YYNGEE in the germline V gene. CDR3 region: CASSVDLQGVSGNTIYF. The CDR3 DNA reads as TGTGCCAGCAGCGTAGACCTACAGGGGGTCTCTGGAAACACCATATATTTT.

The V call is TRBV5-8, the J call TRBJ2-3; 13 bases are a match to TRBD2. Germline-derived CDR1 and CDR2 are SGHTS and YDEGEE. With 4 bases clipped from V and 6 bases from J, the junction kept 11 bases outside the gene matches. The CDR3 covers 17 residues. As DNA, the CDR3 is TGTGCCAGCAGCCCCGGGACTAGCGGGGCGGGGCGGGATACGCAGTATTTT. Amino acids: CASSPGTSGAGRDTQYF.

This clonotype was detected many times. CDR3 loop: CASSFLQETQYF. In DNA form, the CDR3 reads TGTGCCAGCAGCTTTCTTCAAGAGACCCAGTACTTC. V is TRBV7-9 and J is TRBJ2-5, with D unresolved. From germline, CDR1 is SEHNR and CDR2 FQNEAQ (reference sequence). V was shortened by 3 bases and J by 2 bases, with 4 bases between the two germline ends. There are 12 residues in the CDR3.

This clonotype was picked up many times. The chain couples TRBV12-3 or TRBV12-4 to TRBJ2-7, with D perhaps TRBD2 (5 bases). The CDR3 runs to 13 residues. With 3 bases removed from V and 5 bases from J, the gap between germline ends came to 11 bases. Written as DNA, the CDR3 is TGTGCCAGCAGTTTCGCGGGCTGGGACGAGCAGTACTTC. Amino acids: CASSFAGWDEQYF.

The chain uses TRBV7-9 and TRBJ2-5; 8 bases line up with TRBD1. The length of the CDR3 is 17 residues. From germline, CDR1 is SEHNR and CDR2 FQNEAQ (reference sequence). J gave up 1 base and V 2 bases, and 9 bases lay outside the gene matches. The DNA of the CDR3 is TGTGCCAGCAGCTTAATGGGCCGAGGGACAGGCCAAGAGACCCAGTACTTC. The encoded protein is CASSLMGRGTGQETQYF.

The rearrangement joins TRBV5-1 to TRBJ2-7, with 7 bases identical to TRBD1. The CDR3 is made up of 13 amino acids. With V trimmed by 4 bases and J by 6 bases, 7 bases remained unmatched. CDR1 is SGHRS, CDR2 YFSETQ, per germline. The CDR3 here is CASSDPNRGEQYF. CDR3 coding DNA: TGCGCCAGCAGCGACCCGAACAGGGGCGAGCAGTACTTC.

There are a few counts of this clonotype. At one boundary the junction diverges from the germline segment, which might be a read error. This sequence joins TRBV20-1 and TRBJ1-4; 8 nucleotides align to TRBD1. The germline CDR1 and CDR2 sequences are DFQATT and SNEGSKA (reference sequence). This CDR3 is built from 17 residues. The CDR3 loop is CCARPPQQGATNEKLFF. For the CDR3, the DNA is TGCTGTGCTAGACCGCCCCAACAGGGGGCAACTAATGAAAAACTGTTTTTT.

The rearrangement uses TRBV5-1 and TRBJ1-2; no definite D call. Germline assignment: CDR1 SGHRS and CDR2 YFSETQ. This CDR3 has 14 residues. V gave up 3 bases and J gave up 4 bases, with 13 bases separating them. CDR3 region: CASSSRSEGYGYTF. Written as DNA, the CDR3 is TGCGCCAGCAGCTCCAGGAGCGAGGGCTATGGCTACACCTTC.

This clonotype came up many times. This sequence joins TRBV29-1 and TRBJ2-5; no clear D. The CDR3 consists of 13 residues. The V end lost 7 bases, the J end lost 1 base, and 13 bases lay between the germline ends. Germline-derived CDR1 and CDR2 are SQVTM and ANQGSEA. This CDR3 reads CSAAGSAQETQYF. The CDR3 DNA reads TGCAGCGCTGCCGGCAGCGCCCAAGAGACCCAGTACTTC.

CDR3 sequence reads: CASSLGNSYEQYF. CDR3 nucleotide sequence: TGTGCCAGCAGCTTAGGCAACTCCTACGAGCAGTACTTC. The chain recombines TRBV11-2 with TRBJ2-7; D gene uncertain. This CDR3 region has 13 residues. The V end was cut by 1 base, the J end by 0 bases, with 4 bases between. Germline CDR1 SGHAT, CDR2 FQNNGV.

V is TRBV5-7 and J is TRBJ2-7; D unresolved. TRBV5-7 is classed as an ORF, of uncertain function. With 4 bases removed from V and 0 bases from J, the gap between germline ends came to 11 bases. The CDR3 spans 14 residues. The CDR3 reads CASSPGPLSYEQYF. CDR3 sequence (DNA): TGTGCCAGCAGCCCCGGGCCCCTCTCCTACGAGCAGTACTTC.

At least ten counts were recorded for this clonotype. This sequence joins TRBV3-1 and TRBJ2-1; 8 bases map to TRBD1. From germline, CDR1 is LGHDT and CDR2 YNNKEL (reference sequence). This CDR3 is built from 20 residues. The J segment lost 0 bases and the V segment lost 4 bases, leaving 17 bases of the junction unmatched. CDR3 DNA: TGTGCCAGCAGCCTCTTTGGACAGGGCTCCCGCCGGAGCTCCTACAATGAGCAGTTCTTC. It translates to CASSLFGQGSRRSSYNEQFF.

This clonotype was detected once. V and J are TRBV20-1 and TRBJ2-3; D not resolved. Trimming removed 3 bases from V and 2 bases from J, with 9 bases in between. Looked up from germline, CDR1 is DFQATT and CDR2 is SNEGSKA (reference sequence). This CDR3 has 13 residues. The chain's CDR3 is CSASWAVTDTQYF. The CDR3, as DNA: TGCAGTGCTAGCTGGGCTGTCACAGATACGCAGTATTTT.

This clonotype was counted ten times or more. The junction does not match germline at one end; this may be a read error. V is TRBV5-1 and J is TRBJ1-1, with D possibly matching TRBD1 (5 bases). The CDR3 runs to 13 residues. Germline CDR1 SGHRS, CDR2 YFSETQ. CDR3: CASRLGENTEAFF. The CDR3 DNA sequence: TGCGCCAGCAGATTGGGGGAGAACACTGAAGCTTTCTTT.

This clonotype was counted at least ten times. The chain has TRBV5-1 and TRBJ2-3; D tentatively fits TRBD1 or TRBD2 (6 bases each). Trimming shortened V by 5 bases and J by 3 bases, and 19 bases separated the two germline ends. This CDR3 comprises 16 residues. Per the germline V gene, CDR1 is SGHRS and CDR2 is YFSETQ. CDR3: CASSKIIQGRTDTQYF. As DNA, the CDR3 is TGCGCCAGCAGTAAAATCATCCAGGGGAGGACAGATACGCAGTATTTT.

This clonotype was seen many times. The rearrangement uses TRBV6-1 and TRBJ2-1; D possibly corresponds to TRBD1 (6 bases). The germline V gene has CDR1 MNHNS and CDR2 SASEGT. Trimming left V 1 base short and J 3 bases short, with 10 bases between. CDR3 length: 15 residues. The CDR3 region is CASSEVRGIYNEQFF. The CDR3 DNA is TGTGCCAGCAGTGAAGTCAGGGGCATCTACAATGAGCAGTTCTTC.

This clonotype appeared many times. The chain carries TRBV5-1 and TRBJ2-3, with D possibly called TRBD1 or TRBD2 (6 bases each). The CDR3 is made up of 15 amino acids. V lost 7 bases, J lost 5 bases, and 20 bases lay in between. Per the germline V gene, CDR1 is SGHRS and CDR2 is YFSETQ. Here the CDR3 reads CASAGGGLLRDTQYF. In DNA, the CDR3 is TGCGCCAGCGCCGGGGGCGGTCTCCTCCGAGATACGCAGTATTTT.

This clonotype was detected ten times or more. The rearrangement links TRBV29-1 to TRBJ1-4, with 8 bases aligning to TRBD1. The germline V gene encodes CDR1 SQVTM and CDR2 ANQGSEA. V lost 6 bases and J lost 5; bases outside the gene matches: 5. This CDR3 has 13 residues. This CDR3 is CSVGGQGNEKLFF. CDR3 sequence (DNA): TGCAGCGTGGGCGGACAGGGAAATGAAAAACTGTTTTTT.

This clonotype was observed many times. The chain couples TRBV3-1 to TRBJ2-2, with D perhaps TRBD2 (6 bases). The CDR3 contains 13 residues. The germline gives CDR1 LGHDT, CDR2 YNNKEL (reference sequence). V lost 2 bases to trimming and J lost 6 bases, with 7 bases between them. The CDR3 is CASSQLASGELFF. The CDR3 DNA reads as TGTGCCAGCAGCCAACTAGCGTCCGGGGAGCTGTTTTTT.

This clonotype was observed a handful of times. The chain recombines TRBV20-1 with TRBJ2-1; 9 nucleotides agree with TRBD2. This CDR3 contains 14 residues. The trim removed 0 bases at V and 13 bases at J, leaving 10 bases unmatched. Germline V gene sequence: CDR1 DFQATT, CDR2 SNEGSKA (reference sequence). In DNA, the CDR3 is TGCAGTGCTAGAGATCAATCTAGCGGGAAGGCCCAGTTCTTC. It encodes CSARDQSSGKAQFF.

This CDR3 is CASIGAWTEAFF. The CDR3 coding sequence is TGTGCCAGCATCGGGGCTTGGACTGAAGCTTTCTTT. V gene TRBV12-3 or TRBV12-4 combines with J gene TRBJ1-1, with D maybe TRBD1 (5 bases). V was trimmed by 7 bases and J by 5 bases, leaving 11 bases between them. The CDR3 spans 12 residues.

This clonotype came up many times. The genes are TRBV5-1 and TRBJ2-2; D is uncertain. This CDR3 has 13 amino acids. CDR1 SGHRS and CDR2 YFSETQ come from the germline V gene. The V end was cut by 1 base, the J end by 8 bases, with 9 bases between. The CDR3: CASSLLGRGELFF. The CDR3 DNA is TGCGCCAGCAGCTTGCTAGGCCGGGGGGAGCTGTTTTTT.

There are many counts of this clonotype. The chain uses TRBV29-1 and TRBJ1-1; no firm D call. In germline, CDR1 is SQVTM, CDR2 ANQGSEA. This CDR3 is 15 amino acids long. V was pared by 7 bases and J by 1 base, with 19 bases between. CDR3 sequence (DNA): TGCAGCGAATGGAGGGCGTGTCGGCGGAACACTGAAGCTTTCTTT. Translating it yields CSEWRACRRNTEAFF.

This clonotype came up many times. The rearrangement links TRBV7-8 to TRBJ1-5, with 7 bases lining up with TRBD1. The CDR3 runs to 16 residues. Per the germline V gene, CDR1 is SGHVS and CDR2 is FQNEAQ. Losses at the gene ends were 7 bases for V and 1 base for J; bases not matched to a gene: 10. CDR3 nucleotide sequence: TGTGCCAGCACCCTATTGGGACAGATCAGCAATCAGCCCCAGCATTTT. It is translated as CASTLLGQISNQPQHF.

There are many counts of this clonotype. V and J are TRBV5-5 and TRBJ1-5, with D perhaps TRBD1 (5 bases). From germline, CDR1 is SGHKS and CDR2 YYEKEE (reference sequence). The CDR3 loop spans 15 amino acids. The V gene lost 2 bases and the J gene lost 4 bases, with 13 bases spanning the gap. CDR3 in DNA: TGTGCCAGCAGCTTTGATGGACAAGCAAATCAGCCCCAGCATTTT. Residues: CASSFDGQANQPQHF.

The table lists this clonotype with a few counts. CDR3 region: CASSGGAGDTQYF. DNA for the CDR3: TGCGCCAGCAGCGGGGGGGCCGGCGATACGCAGTATTTT. The gene calls are TRBV5-1 and TRBJ2-3, with a weak D call TRBD2 (7 bases). The CDR3 length is 13 residues. V dropped 4 bases and J dropped 6 bases, with 12 bases sitting between them. Germline V gene sequence: CDR1 SGHRS, CDR2 YFSETQ.